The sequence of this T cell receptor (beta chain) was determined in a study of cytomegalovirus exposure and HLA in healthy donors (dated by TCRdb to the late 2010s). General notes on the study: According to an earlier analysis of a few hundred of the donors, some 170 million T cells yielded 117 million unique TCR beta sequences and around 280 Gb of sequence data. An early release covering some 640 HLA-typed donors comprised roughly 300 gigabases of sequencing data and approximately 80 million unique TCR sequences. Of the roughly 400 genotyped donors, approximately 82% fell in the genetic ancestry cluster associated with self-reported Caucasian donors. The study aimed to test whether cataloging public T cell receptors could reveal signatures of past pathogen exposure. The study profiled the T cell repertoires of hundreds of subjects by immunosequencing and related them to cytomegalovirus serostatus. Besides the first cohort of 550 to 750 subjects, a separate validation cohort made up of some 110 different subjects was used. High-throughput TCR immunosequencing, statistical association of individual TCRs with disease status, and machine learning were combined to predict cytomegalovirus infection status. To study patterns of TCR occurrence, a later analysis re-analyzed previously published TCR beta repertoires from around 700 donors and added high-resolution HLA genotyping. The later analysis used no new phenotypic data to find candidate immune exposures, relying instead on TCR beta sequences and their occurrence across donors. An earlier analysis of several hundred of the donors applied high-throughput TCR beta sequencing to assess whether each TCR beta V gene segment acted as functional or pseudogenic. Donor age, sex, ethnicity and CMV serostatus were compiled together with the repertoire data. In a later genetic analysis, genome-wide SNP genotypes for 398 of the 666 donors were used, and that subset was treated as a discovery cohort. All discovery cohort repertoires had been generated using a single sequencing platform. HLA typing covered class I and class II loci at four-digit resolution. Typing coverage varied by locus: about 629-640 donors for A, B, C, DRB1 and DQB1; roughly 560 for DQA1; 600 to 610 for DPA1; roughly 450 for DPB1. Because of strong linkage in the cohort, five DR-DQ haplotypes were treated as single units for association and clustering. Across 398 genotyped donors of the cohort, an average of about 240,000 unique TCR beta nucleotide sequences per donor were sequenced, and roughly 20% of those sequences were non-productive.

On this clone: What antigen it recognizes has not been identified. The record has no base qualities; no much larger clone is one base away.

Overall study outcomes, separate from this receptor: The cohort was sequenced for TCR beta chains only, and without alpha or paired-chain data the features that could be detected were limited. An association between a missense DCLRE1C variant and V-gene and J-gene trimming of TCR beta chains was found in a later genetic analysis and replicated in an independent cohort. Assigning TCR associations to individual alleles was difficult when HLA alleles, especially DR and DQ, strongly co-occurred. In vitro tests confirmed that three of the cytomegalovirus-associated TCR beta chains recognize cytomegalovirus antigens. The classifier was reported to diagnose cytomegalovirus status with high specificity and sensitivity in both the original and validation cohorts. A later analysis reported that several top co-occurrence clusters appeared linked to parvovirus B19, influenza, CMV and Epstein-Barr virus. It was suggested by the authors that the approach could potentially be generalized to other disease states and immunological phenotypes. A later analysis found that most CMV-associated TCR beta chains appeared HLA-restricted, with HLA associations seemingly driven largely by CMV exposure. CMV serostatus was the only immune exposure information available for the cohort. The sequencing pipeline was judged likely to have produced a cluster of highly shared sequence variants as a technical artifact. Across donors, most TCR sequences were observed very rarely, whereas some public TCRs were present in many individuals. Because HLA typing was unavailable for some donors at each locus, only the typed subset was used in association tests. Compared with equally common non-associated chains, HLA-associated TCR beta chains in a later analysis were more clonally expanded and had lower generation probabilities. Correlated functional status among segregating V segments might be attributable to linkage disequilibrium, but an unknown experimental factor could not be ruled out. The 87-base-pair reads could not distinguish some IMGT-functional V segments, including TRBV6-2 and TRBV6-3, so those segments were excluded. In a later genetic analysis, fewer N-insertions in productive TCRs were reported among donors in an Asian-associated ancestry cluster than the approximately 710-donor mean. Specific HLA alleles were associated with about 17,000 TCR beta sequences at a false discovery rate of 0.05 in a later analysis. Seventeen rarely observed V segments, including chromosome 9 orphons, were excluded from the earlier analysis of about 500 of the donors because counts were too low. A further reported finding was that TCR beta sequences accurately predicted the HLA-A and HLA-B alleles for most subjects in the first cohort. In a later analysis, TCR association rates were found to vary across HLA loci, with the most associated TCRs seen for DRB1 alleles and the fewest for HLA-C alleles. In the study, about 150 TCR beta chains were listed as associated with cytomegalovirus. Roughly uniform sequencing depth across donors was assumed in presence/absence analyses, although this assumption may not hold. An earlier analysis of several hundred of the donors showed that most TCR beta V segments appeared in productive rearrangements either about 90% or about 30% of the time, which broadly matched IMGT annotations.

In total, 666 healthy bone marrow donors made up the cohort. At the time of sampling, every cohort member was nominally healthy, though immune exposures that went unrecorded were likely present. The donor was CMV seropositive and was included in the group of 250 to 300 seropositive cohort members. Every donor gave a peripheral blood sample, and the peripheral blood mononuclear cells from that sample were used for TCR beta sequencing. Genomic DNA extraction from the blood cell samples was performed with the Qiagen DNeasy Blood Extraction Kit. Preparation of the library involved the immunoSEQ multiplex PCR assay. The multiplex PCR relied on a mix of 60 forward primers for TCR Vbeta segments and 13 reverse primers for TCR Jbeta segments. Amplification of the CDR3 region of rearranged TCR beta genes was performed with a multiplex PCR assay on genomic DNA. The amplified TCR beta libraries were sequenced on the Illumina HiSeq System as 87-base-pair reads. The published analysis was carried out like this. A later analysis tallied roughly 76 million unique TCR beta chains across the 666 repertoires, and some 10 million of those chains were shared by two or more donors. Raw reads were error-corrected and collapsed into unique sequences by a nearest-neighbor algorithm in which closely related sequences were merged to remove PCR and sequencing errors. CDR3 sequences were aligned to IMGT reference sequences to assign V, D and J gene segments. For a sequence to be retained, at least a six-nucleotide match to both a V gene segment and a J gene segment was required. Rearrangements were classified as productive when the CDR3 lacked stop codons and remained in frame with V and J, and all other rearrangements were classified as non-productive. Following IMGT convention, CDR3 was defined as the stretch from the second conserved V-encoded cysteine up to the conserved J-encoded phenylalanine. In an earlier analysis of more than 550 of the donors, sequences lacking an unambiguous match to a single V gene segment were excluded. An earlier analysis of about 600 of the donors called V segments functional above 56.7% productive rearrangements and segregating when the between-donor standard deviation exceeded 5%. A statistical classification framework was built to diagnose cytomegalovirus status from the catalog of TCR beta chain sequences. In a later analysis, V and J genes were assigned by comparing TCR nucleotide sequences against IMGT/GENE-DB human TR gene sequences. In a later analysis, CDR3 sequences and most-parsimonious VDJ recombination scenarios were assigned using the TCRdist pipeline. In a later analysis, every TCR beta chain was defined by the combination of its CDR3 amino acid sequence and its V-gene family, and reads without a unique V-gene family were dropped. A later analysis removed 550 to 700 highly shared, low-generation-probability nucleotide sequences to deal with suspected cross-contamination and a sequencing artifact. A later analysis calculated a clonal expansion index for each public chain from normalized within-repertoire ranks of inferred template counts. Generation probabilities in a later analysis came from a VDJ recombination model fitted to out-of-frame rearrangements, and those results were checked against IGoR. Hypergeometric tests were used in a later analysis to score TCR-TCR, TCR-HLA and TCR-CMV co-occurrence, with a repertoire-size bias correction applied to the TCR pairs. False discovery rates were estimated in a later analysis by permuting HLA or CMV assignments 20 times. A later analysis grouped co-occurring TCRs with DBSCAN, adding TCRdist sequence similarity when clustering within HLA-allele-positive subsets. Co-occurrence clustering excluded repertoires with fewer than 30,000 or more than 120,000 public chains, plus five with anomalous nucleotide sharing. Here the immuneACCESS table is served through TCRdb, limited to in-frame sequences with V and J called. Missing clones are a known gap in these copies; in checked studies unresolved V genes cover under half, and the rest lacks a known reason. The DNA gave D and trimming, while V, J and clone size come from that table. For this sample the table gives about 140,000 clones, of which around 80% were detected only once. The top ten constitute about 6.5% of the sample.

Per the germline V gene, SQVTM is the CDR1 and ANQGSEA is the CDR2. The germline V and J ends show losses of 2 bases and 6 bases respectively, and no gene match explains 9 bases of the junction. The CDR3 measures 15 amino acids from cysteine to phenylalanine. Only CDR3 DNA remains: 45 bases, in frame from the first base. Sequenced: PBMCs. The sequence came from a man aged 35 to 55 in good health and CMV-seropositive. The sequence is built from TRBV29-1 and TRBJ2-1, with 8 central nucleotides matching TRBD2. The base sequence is TGCAGCGTTGAAATGCTGGCGGGAGGCCCCAATGAGCAGTTCTTC. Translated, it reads CSVEMLAGGPNEQFF.